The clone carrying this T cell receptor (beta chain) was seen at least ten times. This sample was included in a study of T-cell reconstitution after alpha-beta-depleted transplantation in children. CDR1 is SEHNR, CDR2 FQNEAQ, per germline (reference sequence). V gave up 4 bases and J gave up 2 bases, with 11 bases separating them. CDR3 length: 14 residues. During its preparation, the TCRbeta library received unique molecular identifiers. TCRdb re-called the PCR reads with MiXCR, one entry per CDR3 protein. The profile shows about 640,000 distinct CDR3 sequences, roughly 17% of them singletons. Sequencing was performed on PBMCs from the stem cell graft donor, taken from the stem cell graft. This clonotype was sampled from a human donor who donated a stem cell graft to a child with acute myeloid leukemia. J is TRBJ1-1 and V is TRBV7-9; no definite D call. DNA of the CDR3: TGTGCCAGCAGCTCTTGGAAAGGAAACACTGAAGCTTTCTTT. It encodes CASSSWKGNTEAFF.